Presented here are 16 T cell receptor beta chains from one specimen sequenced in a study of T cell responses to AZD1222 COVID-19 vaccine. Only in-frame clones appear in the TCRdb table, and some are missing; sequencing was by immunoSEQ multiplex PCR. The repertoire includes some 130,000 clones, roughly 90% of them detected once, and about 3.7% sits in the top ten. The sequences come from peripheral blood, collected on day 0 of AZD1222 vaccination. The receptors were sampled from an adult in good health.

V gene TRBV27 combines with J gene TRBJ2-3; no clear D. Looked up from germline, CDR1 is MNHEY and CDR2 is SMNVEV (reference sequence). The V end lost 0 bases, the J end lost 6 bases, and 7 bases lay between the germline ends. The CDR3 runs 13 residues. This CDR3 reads CASSLSRWDTQYF. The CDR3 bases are TGTGCCAGCAGTTTATCCCGCTGGGATACGCAGTATTTT.

The CDR3 sequence: CASSDVAALLTNGYTF. The CDR3 DNA reads as TGCGCCAGCAGTGACGTCGCAGCTCTACTAACTAATGGCTACACCTTC. The J gene is TRBJ1-2, the V gene TRBV10-2; D unclear. The CDR3 consists of 16 residues. Germline-derived CDR1 and CDR2 are WSHSY and SAAADI. The ends were cut back, 3 bases at V and 6 bases at J, with 20 bases in the middle.

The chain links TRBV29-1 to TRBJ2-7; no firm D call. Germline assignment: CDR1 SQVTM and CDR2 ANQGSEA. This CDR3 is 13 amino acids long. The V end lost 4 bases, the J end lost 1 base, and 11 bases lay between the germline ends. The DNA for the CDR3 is TGCAGCGTTGGGAAGGCCTTGTCCTACGAGCAGTACTTC. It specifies CSVGKALSYEQYF.

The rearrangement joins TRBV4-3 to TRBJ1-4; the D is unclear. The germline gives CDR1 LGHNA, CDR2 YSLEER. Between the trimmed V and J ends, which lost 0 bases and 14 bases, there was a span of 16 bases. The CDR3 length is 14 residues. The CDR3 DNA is TGCGCCAGCAGCCAAGATACCGCATTACCGGGGCTGTTTTTT. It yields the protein CASSQDTALPGLFF.

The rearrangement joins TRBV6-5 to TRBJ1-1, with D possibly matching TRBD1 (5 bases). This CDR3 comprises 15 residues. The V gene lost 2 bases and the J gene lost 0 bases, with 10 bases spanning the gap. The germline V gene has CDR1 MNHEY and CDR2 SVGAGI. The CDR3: CASSYQTAMNTEAFF. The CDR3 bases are TGTGCCAGCAGTTACCAGACAGCAATGAACACTGAAGCTTTCTTT.

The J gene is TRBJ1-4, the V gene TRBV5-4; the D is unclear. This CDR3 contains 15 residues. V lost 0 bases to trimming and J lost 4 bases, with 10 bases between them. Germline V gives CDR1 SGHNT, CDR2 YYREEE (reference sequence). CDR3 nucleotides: TGTGCCAGCAGCTTGGGGCCCGCTTATAATGAAAAACTGTTTTTT. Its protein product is CASSLGPAYNEKLFF.

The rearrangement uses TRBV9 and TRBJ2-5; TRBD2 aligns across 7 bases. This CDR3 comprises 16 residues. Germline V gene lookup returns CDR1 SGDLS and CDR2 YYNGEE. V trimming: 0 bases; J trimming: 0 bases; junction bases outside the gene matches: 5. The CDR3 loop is CASSVGAGAYQETQYF. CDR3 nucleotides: TGTGCCAGCAGCGTAGGGGCGGGAGCCTACCAAGAGACCCAGTACTTC. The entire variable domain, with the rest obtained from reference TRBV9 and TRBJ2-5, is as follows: DSGVTQTPKHLITATGQRVTLRCSPRSGDLSVYWYQQSLDQGLQFLIQYYNGEERAKGNILERFSAQQFPDLHSELNLSSLELGDSALYFCASSVGAGAYQETQYFGPGTRLLVL.

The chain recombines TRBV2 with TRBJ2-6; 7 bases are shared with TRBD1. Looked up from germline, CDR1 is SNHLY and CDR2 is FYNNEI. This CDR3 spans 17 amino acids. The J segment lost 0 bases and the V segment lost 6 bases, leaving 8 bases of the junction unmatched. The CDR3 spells CASRIVDRVSGANVLTF. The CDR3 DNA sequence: TGTGCCAGCAGAATTGTTGACAGGGTCTCTGGGGCCAACGTCCTGACTTTC. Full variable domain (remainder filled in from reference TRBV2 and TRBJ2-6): EPEVTQTPSHQVTQMGQEVILRCVPISNHLYFYWYRQILGQKVEFLVSFYNNEISEKSEIFDDQFSVERPDGSNFTLKIRSTKLEDSAMYFCASRIVDRVSGANVLTFGAGSRLTVL.

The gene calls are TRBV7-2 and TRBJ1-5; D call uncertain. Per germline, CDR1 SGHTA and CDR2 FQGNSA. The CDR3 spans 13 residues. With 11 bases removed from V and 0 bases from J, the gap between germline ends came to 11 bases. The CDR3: CASAGYSNQPQHF. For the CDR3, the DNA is TGTGCCTCGGCGGGGTATAGCAATCAGCCCCAGCATTTT.

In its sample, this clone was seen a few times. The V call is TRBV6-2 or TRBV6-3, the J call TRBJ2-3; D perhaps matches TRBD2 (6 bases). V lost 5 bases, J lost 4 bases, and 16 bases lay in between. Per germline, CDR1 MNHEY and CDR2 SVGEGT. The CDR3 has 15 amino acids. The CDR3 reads CASSARETPPDTQYF. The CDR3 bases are TGTGCCAGCAGTGCTCGGGAGACCCCACCAGATACGCAGTATTTT.

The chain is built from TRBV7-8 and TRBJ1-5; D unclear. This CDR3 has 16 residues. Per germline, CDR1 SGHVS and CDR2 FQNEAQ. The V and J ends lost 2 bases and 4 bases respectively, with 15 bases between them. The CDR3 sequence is CASSLSGRGPNQPQHF. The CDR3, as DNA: TGTGCCAGCAGCTTATCTGGGAGAGGCCCTAATCAGCCCCAGCATTTT.

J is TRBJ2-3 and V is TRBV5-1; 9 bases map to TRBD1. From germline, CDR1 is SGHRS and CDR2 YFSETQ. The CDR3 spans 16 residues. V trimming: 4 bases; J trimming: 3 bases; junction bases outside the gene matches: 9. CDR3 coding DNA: TGCGCCAGCAGCACCGGGACAGGGAGAAGGACAGATACGCAGTATTTT. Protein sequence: CASSTGTGRRTDTQYF.

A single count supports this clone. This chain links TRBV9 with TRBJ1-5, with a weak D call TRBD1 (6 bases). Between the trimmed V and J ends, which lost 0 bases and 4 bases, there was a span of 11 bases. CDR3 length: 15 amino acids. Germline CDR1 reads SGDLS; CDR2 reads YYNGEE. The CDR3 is CASSVGGTKNQPQHF. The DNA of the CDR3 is TGTGCCAGCAGCGTAGGAGGGACAAAAAATCAGCCCCAGCATTTT.

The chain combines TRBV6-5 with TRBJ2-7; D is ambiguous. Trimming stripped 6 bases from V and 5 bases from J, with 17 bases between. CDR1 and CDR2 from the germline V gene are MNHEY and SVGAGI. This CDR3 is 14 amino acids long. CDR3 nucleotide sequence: TGTGCCAGCAGCCGACGGCGCCTCGACCACGAGCAGTACTTC. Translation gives CASSRRRLDHEQYF.

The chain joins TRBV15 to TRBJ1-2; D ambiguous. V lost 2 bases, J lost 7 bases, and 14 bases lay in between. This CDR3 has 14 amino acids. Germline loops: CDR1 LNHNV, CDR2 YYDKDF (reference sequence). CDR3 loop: CATSRNAQIAGYTF. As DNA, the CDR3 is TGTGCCACCAGCAGAAACGCTCAGATTGCTGGCTACACCTTC.

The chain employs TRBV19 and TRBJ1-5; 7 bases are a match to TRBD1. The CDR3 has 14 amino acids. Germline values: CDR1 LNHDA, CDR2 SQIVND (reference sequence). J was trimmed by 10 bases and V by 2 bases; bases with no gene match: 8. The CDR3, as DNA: TGTGCCAGTAGTATACGGGACAGTGGGCAACCCCAGCATTTT. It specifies CASSIRDSGQPQHF. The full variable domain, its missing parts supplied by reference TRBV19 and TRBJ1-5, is DGGITQSPKYLFRKEGQNVTLSCEQNLNHDAMYWYRQDPGQGLRLIYYSQIVNDFQKGDIAEGYSVSREKKESFPLTVTSAQKNPTAFYLCASSIRDSGQPQHFGDGTRLSIL.